These 2 T cell receptor beta chains were sequenced from one sample in a study of T cells in localized non-small cell lung cancer. Data came from immunoSEQ multiplex PCR; TCRdb stores just in-frame clones and leaves some out. The data hold 86,000 or so clones, with 84% observed a single time. Here the sequenced sample was peripheral blood, taken before any cancer treatment. The receptors originated from a man aged 35 to 69 with stage I lung adenocarcinoma.

This clone was observed a few times. The V gene is TRBV30, the J gene TRBJ1-1, with D possibly TRBD1 on 5 matching bases. CDR3 length equals 15 residues. Germline assignment: CDR1 GTSNPN and CDR2 SVGIG (reference sequence). V was shortened by 8 bases and J by 0 bases, with 19 bases between the two germline ends. CDR3 residues: CAAGSPWGLNTEAFF. CDR3 bases: TGTGCCGCTGGATCCCCTTGGGGGTTGAACACTGAAGCTTTCTTT.

The V call is TRBV30, the J call TRBJ2-2, with a weak D call TRBD2 (7 bases). Germline V gene sequence: CDR1 GTSNPN, CDR2 SVGIG (reference sequence). V lost 2 bases and J lost 7, with 17 bases in between. The CDR3 sequence is 15 residues long. The CDR3 loop is CAWSNAGAEGGELFF. In DNA, the CDR3 is TGTGCCTGGAGTAATGCGGGGGCCGAGGGCGGGGAGCTGTTTTTT.